This entry is about one TCR beta chain. This specimen comes from a study of shared clonotypes between healthy human individuals. Overall study context: CD4 naive and CD4 memory each took three plates per donor, while CD8 naive took two and CD8 memory one.

Selected positively for CCR7 and CD45RO-negative, naive CD8 cells excluded terminally differentiated effector memory CD45RA+ cells. Clones were read by immunoSEQ multiplex PCR, and TCRdb kept only the in-frame ones, dropping some. The sample consists of under 600,000 clones, more than 95% of them appearing once. The CDR3 has 15 amino acids. V lost 4 bases and J lost 2, with 16 bases in between. CDR1 and CDR2 (germline): SGHNT, YYREEE (reference sequence). The rearrangement joins TRBV5-4 to TRBJ2-7; either TRBD1 or TRBD2 may supply D (5 bases each). This clonotype was sampled from a man under 40 in good health. The sample consisted of naive CD8+ T cells sorted from blood. Here the CDR3 DNA reads TGTGCCAGCAGCCCGGGACCCGGATCCCCCTACGAGCAGTACTTC. This encodes CASSPGPGSPYEQYF.